This T cell receptor (beta chain) was obtained from a study of cytomegalovirus exposure and HLA in healthy donors (TCRdb year 2017). General notes on the study: An earlier analysis of 587 of the donors reported around 280 Gb of sequence data and 95 million to 120 million unique TCR beta sequences obtained from approximately 180 million T cells. A later analysis re-analyzed previously published TCR beta repertoires from 650 to 800 donors and added high-resolution HLA genotyping to study TCR occurrence patterns. In addition to the first cohort of 666 subjects, a separate validation cohort of approximately 130 different subjects was used. Using immunosequencing, the study profiled T cell repertoires from fewer than 700 subjects and related those repertoires to cytomegalovirus serostatus. To predict cytomegalovirus infection status, the study brought together high-throughput TCR immunosequencing, statistical association of individual TCRs with disease status, and machine learning. In the later analysis, no new phenotypic data were used to find candidate immune exposures; instead, reliance was placed on TCR beta sequences and their occurrence across donors. An early release that covered about 600 HLA-typed donors contained approximately 300 gigabases of sequencing data and about 93 million unique TCR sequences. Among about 370 genotyped donors of the cohort, an average of around 220,000 unique TCR beta nucleotide sequences was sequenced per donor, of which about 20% were non-productive. A later genetic analysis used genome-wide SNP genotypes for about three fifths of the 666 donors, treating that subset as a discovery cohort. All discovery cohort repertoires had been generated on a single sequencing platform. Donor age, sex, ethnicity and CMV serostatus were compiled together with the repertoire data. An earlier analysis of around 640 of the donors used high-throughput TCR beta sequencing to judge whether each TCR beta V gene segment behaved as functional or pseudogenic. Of the approximately 400 genotyped donors, approximately 83% fell in the genetic ancestry cluster associated with self-reported Caucasian donors. Four to six DR-DQ haplotypes were handled as single units for association and clustering, since linkage in the cohort was strong. The aim of the study was to test whether cataloging public T cell receptors could identify signatures of past pathogen exposure. HLA typing included class I and class II loci at four-digit resolution. Typing coverage differed by locus: A, B, C, DRB1 and DQB1 were typed in roughly 629-640 donors, DQA1 in 522, DPA1 in 600 to 610, and DPB1 in around 490. The paper as a whole reports these results and caveats: Roughly 15 rarely observed V segments, including chromosome 9 orphons, were excluded from the earlier analysis of a few hundred of the donors because counts were too low. Linkage disequilibrium might explain the correlated functional status among segregating V segments, but an unknown experimental factor could not be excluded. HLA typing was unavailable for some donors at each locus, so association tests used only the typed subset. In a later analysis, TCR association rates were found to vary across HLA loci, with the most associated TCRs seen for DRB1 alleles and the fewest for HLA-C alleles. CMV serostatus was the only immune exposure information available for the cohort. This cohort had only TCR beta chains sequenced, and the lack of alpha or paired-chain data limited which features could be detected. A cluster of highly shared sequence variants was judged likely to be a technical artifact of the sequencing pipeline. It was suggested by the authors that the approach could potentially be generalized to other disease states and immunological phenotypes. Some IMGT-functional V segments, including TRBV6-2 and TRBV6-3, could not be told apart with the 87-base-pair reads, so those segments were excluded. In the study, about 150 TCR beta chains were listed as associated with cytomegalovirus. According to a later genetic analysis, donors in an Asian-associated ancestry cluster had fewer N-insertions in productive TCRs than the roughly 670-donor mean. Presence/absence analyses assumed roughly uniform sequencing depth across donors, an assumption that may not hold. At a false discovery rate of 0.05, a later analysis linked under 20,000 TCR beta sequences to specific HLA alleles. Strong co-occurrence of HLA alleles, especially DR and DQ, made assigning TCR associations to individual alleles difficult. Three of the identified cytomegalovirus-associated TCR beta chains were confirmed in vitro to be specific for cytomegalovirus antigens. Most CMV-associated TCR beta chains appeared to be HLA-restricted in a later analysis, and the HLA associations seemed to be driven largely by CMV exposure. In a later analysis, HLA-associated TCR beta chains showed more clonal expansion and lower generation probabilities than non-associated chains that were equally common. In both the original and validation cohorts, the classifier was reported to diagnose cytomegalovirus status with high specificity and sensitivity. In an earlier analysis of about 550 of the donors, most TCR beta V segments were observed in productive rearrangements about 87% or about 30% of the time, broadly matching IMGT annotations. In a later genetic analysis, a missense DCLRE1C variant was associated with V-gene and J-gene trimming of TCR beta chains, and the association was replicated in an independent cohort. Most TCR sequences were observed very rarely across donors, whereas some public TCRs were present in many individuals. A further reported finding was that TCR beta sequences accurately predicted the HLA-A and HLA-B alleles for most subjects in the first cohort. According to a later analysis, parvovirus B19, influenza, CMV and Epstein-Barr virus appeared linked to several top co-occurrence clusters.

Details on this clone: This receptor's antigen is unknown. Base quality data are lacking; no much larger clone is found one base away.

The CDR3 goes from the cysteine to the phenylalanine over 18 residues. The DNA shown is the 54-base CDR3, in frame from base 1. Per the germline V gene (reference sequence), LNHDA is the CDR1 and SQIVND is the CDR2. Trimming takes 6 bases off V and 0 bases off J; junction bases not matched to a gene: 12. The library was built by means of the immunoSEQ multiplex PCR assay. The multiplex PCR relied on a mix of 60 forward primers for TCR Vbeta segments and 13 reverse primers for TCR Jbeta segments. Amplification of the CDR3 region of rearranged TCR beta genes was performed with a multiplex PCR assay on genomic DNA. The amplified TCR beta libraries were sequenced on the Illumina HiSeq System as 87-base-pair reads. In the source study's methods: In a later analysis, some 80 million unique TCR beta chains were counted across the 500 to 700 repertoires, and about 9.9 million of these chains were shared by at least two donors. Raw reads were error-corrected and collapsed into unique sequences by a nearest-neighbor algorithm in which closely related sequences were merged to remove PCR and sequencing errors. V, D and J gene segments were assigned by aligning CDR3 sequences to IMGT reference sequences. For a sequence to be retained, a match of at least six nucleotides was required to both a V gene segment and a J gene segment. A rearrangement counted as productive if the CDR3 had no stop codons and remained in frame with V and J, and every other rearrangement counted as non-productive. Following IMGT convention, CDR3 was defined as the stretch from the second conserved V-encoded cysteine to the conserved J-encoded phenylalanine. The earlier analysis of around 640 of the donors excluded sequences that lacked an unambiguous match to a single V gene segment. In an earlier analysis of 450 to 750 of the donors, a V segment was called functional when productive rearrangements were above 56.7%, and segregating when the standard deviation between donors exceeded 5%. A statistical classification framework was built for diagnosing cytomegalovirus status from the catalog of TCR beta chain sequences. In a later analysis, V and J genes were assigned by comparing TCR nucleotide sequences against IMGT/GENE-DB human TR gene sequences. Using the TCRdist pipeline, a later analysis assigned CDR3 sequences along with most-parsimonious VDJ recombination scenarios. In a later analysis, every TCR beta chain was defined by the combination of its CDR3 amino acid sequence and its V-gene family, and reads without a unique V-gene family were dropped. In a later analysis, fewer than 600 highly shared, low-generation-probability nucleotide sequences were removed to address suspected cross-contamination and a sequencing artifact. For each public chain, a later analysis derived a clonal expansion index from normalized ranks of inferred template counts within each repertoire. A later analysis computed generation probabilities with a VDJ recombination model fitted to out-of-frame rearrangements, and checked the results against IGoR. Hypergeometric tests were used in a later analysis to score TCR-TCR, TCR-HLA and TCR-CMV co-occurrence, with a repertoire-size bias correction applied to the TCR pairs. False discovery rates were estimated in a later analysis by permuting HLA or CMV assignments 20 times. In a later analysis, co-occurring TCRs were grouped using DBSCAN, with TCRdist sequence similarity added in when clustering inside HLA-allele-positive subsets. For co-occurrence clustering, repertoires with fewer than 30,000 or more than 120,000 public chains were excluded, along with 4 to 6 repertoires with anomalous nucleotide sharing. Held by TCRdb, this immuneACCESS table contains in-frame sequences only and omits some clones. Under half of the omission traces to an unresolved V gene where checked; the cause of the rest is unknown. The D gene and trimming were derived from the DNA, and the V and J assignments and clone size from that table. Counted in this sample were under 200,000 clones; about 72% of them appeared once. Clones ranked in the top ten supply about 1.3% of the sample.

The cohort comprised around 700 healthy bone marrow donors. All cohort members were sampled while nominally healthy, although unrecorded immune exposures were likely present. The donor was CMV seronegative and was included in the group of hundreds of seronegative cohort members. A peripheral blood sample was collected from each donor, and TCR beta sequencing was performed on peripheral blood mononuclear cells. The Qiagen DNeasy Blood Extraction Kit was used to extract genomic DNA from the blood cell samples. The TCR originated in a man between 60 and 75 years old in good health and CMV-seronegative. Recombination linked TRBV19 to TRBJ1-5, and 9 bases in between align with TRBD1. Material: PBMCs. This receptor carries the CDR3 CASSPSSDRGYSNQPQHF. The nucleotides read TGTGCCAGTAGCCCTTCTTCGGACAGGGGATATAGCAATCAGCCCCAGCATTTT.